This T cell receptor (beta chain) appears in the sequencing data of a study of CD8+CD57+ T cells in acquired aplastic anemia. By flow cytometry, patients selected for sequencing had shown an expansion of CD8+CD57+ cells. About this clonotype: Its specificity is not known.

Genomic DNA provided the template from which TCR beta VDJ and CDR3 profiles were obtained. One entry per CDR3 protein, called by TCRdb with MiXCR from the reads. The sample includes about 160,000 distinct CDR3 sequences, roughly two thirds of them seen just once. Study-level points and caveats: Both patients and controls carried the same twenty-nine CD8+ CDR3 sequences.

Germline CDR1 reads SEHNR; CDR2 reads FQNEAQ (reference sequence). Trimming pared 2 bases from V and 5 bases from J, leaving 4 bases between. The CDR3 sequence is 13 residues long. This sequence originates from a human donor with aplastic anemia. This sequence joins TRBV7-9 and TRBJ1-6; D is unresolved. Sequencing was performed on sorted CD4+, CD8+, or CD8+CD57+ T cells (not recorded which) from PBMCs. The CDR3 region is CASSLSNNSPLHF. CDR3 coding DNA: TGTGCCAGCAGCTTATCTAATAATTCACCCCTCCACTTT.